This TCR beta chain was recovered during a study of blood T cells in healthy people across ages. Unmatched junction bases numbered 5, after V lost 7 bases and J lost 5 bases. Germline CDR1 and CDR2: SNHLY and FYNNEI. CDR3 length: 12 amino acids. This clonotype was counted only a few times. What it binds is not known. Next came a second PCR, run for about 6 to 11 cycles, which used a sample-barcoded 5' primer along with a J-beta primer mix. Via MiXCR, TCRdb re-called the 5' RACE reads, giving one row per CDR3 protein. The sample yields about 1.1 million distinct CDR3 sequences, approximately 38% seen once. Whole-study results and caveats: What prevented conclusive comparison of naive and antigen-experienced cells was that PBMCs were unsorted. Roughly linear declines in TCR beta diversity per million T cells occurred with age.

Healthy Russian Caucasian donors spanned ages about 6 to 90 years. This chain uses TRBV2 with TRBJ2-7, with TRBD1 matching 7 bases. The receptor was isolated from a man between 18 and 29 years old in good health. Material for sequencing was blood. This CDR3 reads CASNRDSDEQYF. The CDR3 DNA follows: TGTGCCAGCAACCGGGACAGTGACGAGCAGTACTTC.